Detailed here is one T cell receptor beta chain. This specimen belongs to a study of blood T cell repertoires in COVID-19. On the study more broadly: Donors in the United States, Italy and Spain gave samples during acute or convalescent COVID-19. PBMCs, B-cell-depleted T cells, or T cells provided the cDNA or gDNA that made up the material.

Looked up from germline, CDR1 is SEHNR and CDR2 is FQNEAQ (reference sequence). The CDR3 has 18 residues. V was cut by 1 base and J by 6 bases, with 22 bases left in between. In the authors' methods: Amplification from reference gene primers served as the basis for estimated nucleated cell counts. Only in-frame clones appear in the TCRdb table, and some are missing; sequencing was by immunoSEQ multiplex PCR. V, J and clone size were drawn from that table, and D and trimming were deduced from the DNA. The repertoire holds over 150,000 clones, 60% to 85% seen once, with about 8.3% in the top ten. The J gene is TRBJ1-5, the V gene TRBV7-9, with D maybe TRBD1 (6 bases). The sequence was obtained from a man in his sixties with acute or convalescent COVID-19. The material sequenced was peripheral blood. The DNA of the CDR3 is TGTGCCAGCAGCTTAGATAGGGGGTATTCCCCACTATGTCAGCCCCAGCATTTT. It is translated as CASSLDRGYSPLCQPQHF. The complete variable domain, with remaining parts taken from reference TRBV7-9 and TRBJ1-5, reads DTGVSQNPRHKITKRGQNVTFRCDPISEHNRLYWYRQTLGQGPEFLTYFQNEAQLEKSRLLSDRFSAERPKGSFSTLEIQRTEQGDSAMYLCASSLDRGYSPLCQPQHFGDGTRLSIL.